The source of this T cell receptor beta chain is a study of blood T cell repertoires in COVID-19. The overall study: T cells, B-cell-depleted T cells, or PBMCs provided the cDNA or gDNA that served as material.

Germline V gene data show CDR1 as KGHDR and CDR2 as SFDVKD. With 7 bases removed from V and 5 bases from J, the gap between germline ends came to 16 bases. This CDR3 spans 14 amino acids. This study enrolled people aged about 18 to 95 from 20 to 25 US geographic areas. Cohorts were determined from participant-reported clinical history. Participants in the exposed group had met a COVID-19 case in the 2 weeks before joining the study. Clones were read by immunoSEQ multiplex PCR, and TCRdb kept only the in-frame ones, dropping some. The sample yields approximately 340,000 clones, just over 90% seen once.

Sequencing was done on a sample of PBMCs or T cells enriched from blood (not recorded which). This sequence originates from a woman aged 40-49 years who had been exposed to COVID-19. The chain uses TRBV24-1 and TRBJ1-1, with D perhaps matching TRBD1 (5 bases). This CDR3 is CATSSPGRDTEAFF. CDR3 nucleotides: TGTGCCACCAGCTCGCCAGGGCGGGATACTGAAGCTTTCTTT.